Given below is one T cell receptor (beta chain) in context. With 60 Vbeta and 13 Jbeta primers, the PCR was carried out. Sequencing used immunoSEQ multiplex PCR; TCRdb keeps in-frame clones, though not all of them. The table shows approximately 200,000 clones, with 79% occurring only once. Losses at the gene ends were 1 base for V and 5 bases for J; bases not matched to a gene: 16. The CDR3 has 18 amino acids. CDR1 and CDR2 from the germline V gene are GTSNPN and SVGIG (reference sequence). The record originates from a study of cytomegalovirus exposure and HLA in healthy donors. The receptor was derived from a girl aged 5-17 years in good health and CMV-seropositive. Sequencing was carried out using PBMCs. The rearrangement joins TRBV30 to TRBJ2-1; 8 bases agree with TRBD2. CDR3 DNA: TGTGCCTGGAGTGGACGGGGAGCGGGGGCATTAGTTGACAATGAGCAGTTCTTC. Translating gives CAWSGRGAGALVDNEQFF.